This T cell receptor beta chain is drawn from a study of shared clonotypes between healthy human individuals. Study-level information: The study used three CD4 naive, three CD4 memory, two CD8 naive and one CD8 memory plate per donor.

In regard to this clone: The antigen is not known.

Generated by immunoSEQ multiplex PCR, the TCRdb table keeps only in-frame clones and is missing some. The top ten hold 0.1% to 0.15% of the sample, which has about 2 million clones, approximately 95% seen once. The CDR3 has 14 residues. The trim removed 0 bases at V and 5 bases at J, leaving 1 base unmatched. The germline V gene has CDR1 SGHRS and CDR2 YFSETQ. Study-wide results and limits: Generation of non-shared clonotypes was less probable than generation of clonotypes shared by all four donors. Sampling covered nothing but blood. Tissue TCR repertoires likely differ from those found in blood.

Each donor was a Caucasian adult residing in Nashville, Tennessee. The receptor was derived from a man younger than 30 in good health. Sequences were obtained from naive CD4+ T cells sorted from blood. The subset: CD45RA+ positively selected. The rearrangement joins TRBV5-1 to TRBJ1-4; the match to TRBD1 covers 7 bases. The CDR3 region has the DNA TGCGCCAGCAGCTTGGCCAGGGGGAATGAAAAACTGTTTTTT. Amino acids: CASSLARGNEKLFF.